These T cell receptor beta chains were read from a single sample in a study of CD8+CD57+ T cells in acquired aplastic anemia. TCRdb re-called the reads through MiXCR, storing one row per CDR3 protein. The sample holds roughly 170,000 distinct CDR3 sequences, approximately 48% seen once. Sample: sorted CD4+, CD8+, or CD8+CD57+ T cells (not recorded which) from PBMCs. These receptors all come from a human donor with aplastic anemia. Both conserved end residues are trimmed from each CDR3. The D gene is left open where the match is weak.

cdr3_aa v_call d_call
ASSSASEQY TRBV7-6 .
ATSRSPRLDLTDTQY TRBV15 .
SAKVVSGETQY TRBV20-1 .
SVETGNEQY TRBV29-1 TRBD1
ASSLVASGGADTQY TRBV7-8 TRBD2
AISEWGASTDTQY TRBV10-2 .
SASYSGRNTEAL TRBV20-1 .
ASTRDRGNNEQF TRBV6-1 TRBD1
ASSPGTGAYEQY TRBV19 TRBD1
ASSILGGSNQPQH TRBV2 .
ASSSGQGKPF TRBV7-9 TRBD1
ASSLRDRVTEQY TRBV5-6 TRBD1
ASSSPSRYQETQY TRBV5-1 .
ASSNTGSETQY TRBV7-3 .
ASRGVWGNTEAF TRBV2 .
ASGAGYSAYEQY TRBV9 TRBD2
SVEVLAGGHLF TRBV29-1 TRBD2
ASSERAGGRSDNGQF TRBV6-1 TRBD1
ASRDRGAMNTEAF TRBV28 TRBD1
ASRGLANIQY TRBV2 TRBD2
ARSLGPGAGLNEQF TRBV12-3/TRBV12-4 .
ASGLATDGNSPLH TRBV12-5 .
ATSRGGKFSTNYEQY TRBV10-2 .
ATSAGQGVTYEQY TRBV24-1 TRBD1
ASSDCQGGQGWALWETQY TRBV2 TRBD1
ASSLELAGYYEQY TRBV7-2 TRBD2
ASSFQQGYEQY TRBV7-3 .
ASSKTATNEKLF TRBV25-1 .
ASNTGSEKLF TRBV6-2/TRBV6-3 .
ASSYTSGPYNEQF TRBV5-1 TRBD2
ASSIEYDNQPQH TRBV19 .
ASSYRLGAYEQY TRBV7-8 .
ATSRDGWGRDNEQF TRBV15 .
ASSITATYEQY TRBV19 .
ASSEAKTSGGYEQY TRBV2 TRBD2
ASSHTSGSFYEQY TRBV7-9 TRBD2
ATKDRNTDTQY TRBV24-1 .
ASSLAVWGLKPQH TRBV12-3/TRBV12-4 .
ASSPGFDTEAF TRBV7-2 .
SVAVTLASYEQY TRBV20-1 .
ASGNTGSATEAF TRBV6-1 .
SARVASGSSYEQY TRBV20-1 .
ASSRDGTYEQY TRBV5-1 .
SARGGGSAGEQY TRBV20-1 .
ASRSKDTQY TRBV12-3/TRBV12-4 .
ASSSAPDTEAF TRBV25-1 .
ASSSDTSYGYT TRBV7-2 .
ASSSLAGATYEQY TRBV19 TRBD2
ATRGKPKSSLNTEAF TRBV10-3 .
ASIGPPHQETQY TRBV2 .